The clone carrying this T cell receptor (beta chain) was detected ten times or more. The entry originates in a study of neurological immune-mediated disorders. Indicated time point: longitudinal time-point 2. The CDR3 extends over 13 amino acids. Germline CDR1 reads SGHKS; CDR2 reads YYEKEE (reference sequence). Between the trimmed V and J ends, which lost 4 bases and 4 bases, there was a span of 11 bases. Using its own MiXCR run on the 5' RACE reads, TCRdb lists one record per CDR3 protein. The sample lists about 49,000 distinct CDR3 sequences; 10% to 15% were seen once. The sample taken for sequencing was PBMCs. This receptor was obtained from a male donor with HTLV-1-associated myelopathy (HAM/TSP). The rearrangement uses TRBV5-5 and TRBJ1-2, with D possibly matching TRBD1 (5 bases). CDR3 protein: CASSLDGGYGYTF. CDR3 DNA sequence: TGTGCCAGCAGCCTCGACGGGGGCTATGGCTACACCTTC.